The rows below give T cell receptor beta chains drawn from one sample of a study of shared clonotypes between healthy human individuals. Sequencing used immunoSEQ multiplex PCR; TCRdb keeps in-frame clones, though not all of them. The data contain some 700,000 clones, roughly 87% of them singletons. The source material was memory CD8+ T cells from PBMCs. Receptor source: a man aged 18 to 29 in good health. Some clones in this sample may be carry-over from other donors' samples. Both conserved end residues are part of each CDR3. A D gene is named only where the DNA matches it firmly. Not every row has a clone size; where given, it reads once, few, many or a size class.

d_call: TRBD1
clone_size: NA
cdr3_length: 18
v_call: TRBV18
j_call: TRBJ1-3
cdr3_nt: TGTGCCAGCTCACCCTCGGGGGGACAGGGTCTCTCTGGAAACACCATATATTTT
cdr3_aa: CASSPSGGQGLSGNTIYF

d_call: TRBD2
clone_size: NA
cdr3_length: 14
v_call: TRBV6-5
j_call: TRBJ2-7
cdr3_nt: TGTGCCAGCAGCCCAAGCGGGAGCACCTACGAGCAGTACTTC
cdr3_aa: CASSPSGSTYEQYF

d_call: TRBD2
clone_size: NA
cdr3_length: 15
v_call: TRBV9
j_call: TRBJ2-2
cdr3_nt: TGTGCCAGCAGCGTAGCGGGAGGATTGACCGGGGAGCTGTTTTTT
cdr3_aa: CASSVAGGLTGELFF

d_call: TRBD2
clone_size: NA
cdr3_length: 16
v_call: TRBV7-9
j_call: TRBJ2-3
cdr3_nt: TGTGCCAGCAGCTTAGCTTGGCGGGAGGTCGGAGATACGCAGTATTTT
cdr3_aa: CASSLAWREVGDTQYF

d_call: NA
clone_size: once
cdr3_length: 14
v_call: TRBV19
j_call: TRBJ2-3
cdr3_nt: TGTGCCAGTTGCCTTTATCAGGGCGCAGATACGCAGTATTTT
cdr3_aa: CASCLYQGADTQYF

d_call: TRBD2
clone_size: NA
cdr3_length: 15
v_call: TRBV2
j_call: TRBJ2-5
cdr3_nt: TGTGCCAGCAGTGGTCTAGCGGGAGGGTGGGAGACCCAGTACTTC
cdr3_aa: CASSGLAGGWETQYF

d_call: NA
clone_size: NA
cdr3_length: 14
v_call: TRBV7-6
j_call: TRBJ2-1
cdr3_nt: TGTGCCAGCAGAAGGCTGGATACCTACAATGAGCAGTTCTTC
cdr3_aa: CASRRLDTYNEQFF

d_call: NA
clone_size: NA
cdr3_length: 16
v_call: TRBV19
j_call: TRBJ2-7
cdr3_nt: TGTGCCAGTAGTCCGGATGCAACACTGGGGTTTTACGAGCAGTACTTC
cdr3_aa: CASSPDATLGFYEQYF

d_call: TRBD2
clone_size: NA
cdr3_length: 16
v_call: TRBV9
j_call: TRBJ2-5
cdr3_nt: TGTGCCAGCAGCGGTTCGGGACTAGCGGGAGAGGAGACCCAGTACTTC
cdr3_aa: CASSGSGLAGEETQYF

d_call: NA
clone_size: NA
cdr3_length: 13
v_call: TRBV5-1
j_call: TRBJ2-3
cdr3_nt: TGCGCCAGCAGCTTGGCCGGGGGAGGTACGCAGTATTTT
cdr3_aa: CASSLAGGGTQYF

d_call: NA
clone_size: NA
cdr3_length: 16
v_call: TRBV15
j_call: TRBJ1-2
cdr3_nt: TGTGCCACCAGCAAGTTTCCTCGGTCCGGTAGTTATGGCTACACCTTC
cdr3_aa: CATSKFPRSGSYGYTF

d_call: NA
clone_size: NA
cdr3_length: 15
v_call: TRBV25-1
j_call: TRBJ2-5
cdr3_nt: TGTGCCAGCCGAGTAGGCCGGCAGAGGGAAGAGACCCAGTACTTC
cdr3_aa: CASRVGRQREETQYF

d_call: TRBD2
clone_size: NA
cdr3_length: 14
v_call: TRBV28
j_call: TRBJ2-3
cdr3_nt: TGTGCCAGCAGTTACGGGGGGGTCACAGATACGCAGTATTTT
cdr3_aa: CASSYGGVTDTQYF

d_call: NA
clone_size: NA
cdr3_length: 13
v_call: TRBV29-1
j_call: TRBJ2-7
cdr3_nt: TGCAGCGTTGAAGATGGGCGACAATACGAGCAGTACTTC
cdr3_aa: CSVEDGRQYEQYF

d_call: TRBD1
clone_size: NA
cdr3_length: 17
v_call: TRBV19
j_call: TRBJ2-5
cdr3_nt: TGTGCCAGTAGTCCGGAATACCGGGACAGGGGGCGAGAGACCCAGTACTTC
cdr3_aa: CASSPEYRDRGRETQYF

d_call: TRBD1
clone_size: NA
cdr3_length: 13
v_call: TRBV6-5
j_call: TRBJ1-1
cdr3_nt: TGTGCCAGCAGTATGACAGGGGTTACTGAAGCTTTCTTT
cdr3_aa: CASSMTGVTEAFF

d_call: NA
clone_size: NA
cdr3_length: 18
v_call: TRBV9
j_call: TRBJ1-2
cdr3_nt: TGTGCCAGCAGCGTAGTAGGGGGGGATAACGCTCTGGTCGATGGCTACACCTTC
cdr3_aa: CASSVVGGDNALVDGYTF

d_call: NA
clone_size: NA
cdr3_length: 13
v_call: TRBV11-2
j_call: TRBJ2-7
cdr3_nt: TGTGCCAGCAGCTCGCAGGGTCATTACGAGCAGTACTTC
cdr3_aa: CASSSQGHYEQYF

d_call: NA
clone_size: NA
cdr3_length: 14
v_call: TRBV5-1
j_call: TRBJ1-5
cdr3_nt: TGCGCCAGCAGCTTGGTTGTAGGCAATCAGCCCCAGCATTTT
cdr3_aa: CASSLVVGNQPQHF

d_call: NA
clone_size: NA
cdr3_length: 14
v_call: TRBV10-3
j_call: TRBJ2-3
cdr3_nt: TGTGCCATCCGGGACACCTCTAGCACAGATACGCAGTATTTT
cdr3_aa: CAIRDTSSTDTQYF

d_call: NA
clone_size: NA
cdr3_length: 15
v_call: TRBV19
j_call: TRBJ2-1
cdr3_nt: TGTGCCAGTAGTATTCGGGACGGAGCCTACAATGAGCAGTTCTTC
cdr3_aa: CASSIRDGAYNEQFF

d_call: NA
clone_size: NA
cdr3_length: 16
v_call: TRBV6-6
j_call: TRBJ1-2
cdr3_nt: TGTGCCAGCAGTTCCGTAATACAGGGTTGGCACTATGGCTACACCTTC
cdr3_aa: CASSSVIQGWHYGYTF

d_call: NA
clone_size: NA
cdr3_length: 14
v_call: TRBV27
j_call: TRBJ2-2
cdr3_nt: TGTGCCAGCAGTTTAGTTGTAGGGGCCGGGGAGCTGTTTTTT
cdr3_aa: CASSLVVGAGELFF

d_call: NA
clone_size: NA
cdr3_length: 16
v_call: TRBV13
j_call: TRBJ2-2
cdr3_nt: TGTGCCAGCAGCGCCTCCGGGTCAGCAAACACCGGGGAGCTGTTTTTT
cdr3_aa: CASSASGSANTGELFF

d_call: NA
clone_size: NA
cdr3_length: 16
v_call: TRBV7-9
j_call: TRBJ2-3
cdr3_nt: TGTGCCAGCAGCTTAGCCTCGGGCAAATCGGCAGATACGCAGTATTTT
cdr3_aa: CASSLASGKSADTQYF

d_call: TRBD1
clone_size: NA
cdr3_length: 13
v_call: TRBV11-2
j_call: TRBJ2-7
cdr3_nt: TGTGCCAGCAGCTCGGACAGGGGCTACGAGCAGTACTTC
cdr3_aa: CASSSDRGYEQYF

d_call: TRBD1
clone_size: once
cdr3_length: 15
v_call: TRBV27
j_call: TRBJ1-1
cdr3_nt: TGTGCCAGCAGTCCGCGACAGGGACTGAACACTGAAGCTTTCTTT
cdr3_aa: CASSPRQGLNTEAFF

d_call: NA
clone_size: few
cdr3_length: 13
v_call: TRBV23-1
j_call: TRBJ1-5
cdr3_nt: TGCGCCAGCACCCCCGGCGCAGGGCGGCCCCAGCATTTT
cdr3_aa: CASTPGAGRPQHF

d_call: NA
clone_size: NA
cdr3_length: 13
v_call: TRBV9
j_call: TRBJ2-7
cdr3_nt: TGTGCCAGCAGCGTCGGCGGGAACTACGAGCAGTACTTC
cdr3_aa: CASSVGGNYEQYF

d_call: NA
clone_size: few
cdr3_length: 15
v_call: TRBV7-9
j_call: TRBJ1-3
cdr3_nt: TGTGCCAGCGCCATCTCCGACAGCTCTGGAAACACCATATATTTT
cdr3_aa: CASAISDSSGNTIYF

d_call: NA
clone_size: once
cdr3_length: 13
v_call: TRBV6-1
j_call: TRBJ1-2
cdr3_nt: TGTGCCAGCAGTGAAGCAAAAACCTATGGCTACACCTTC
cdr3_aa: CASSEAKTYGYTF

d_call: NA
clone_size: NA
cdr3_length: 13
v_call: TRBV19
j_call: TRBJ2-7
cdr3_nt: TGTGCCAGTAGTGCCGCCCCCTATTACGAGCAGTACTTC
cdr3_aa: CASSAAPYYEQYF

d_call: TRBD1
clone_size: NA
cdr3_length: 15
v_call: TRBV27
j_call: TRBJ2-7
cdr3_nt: TGTGCCAGCAGTTCCCTGGACAGGGGGCCCTACGAGCAGTACTTC
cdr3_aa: CASSSLDRGPYEQYF

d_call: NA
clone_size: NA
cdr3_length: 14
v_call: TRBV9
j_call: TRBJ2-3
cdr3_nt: TGTGCCAGCAGCGACCAAGGGGGAGCTGATACGCAGTATTTT
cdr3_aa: CASSDQGGADTQYF

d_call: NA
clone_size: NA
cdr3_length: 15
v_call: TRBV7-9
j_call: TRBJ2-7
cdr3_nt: TGTGCCAGCAGCTCCCCGACAGGAAAAACCTACGAGCAGTACTTC
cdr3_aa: CASSSPTGKTYEQYF

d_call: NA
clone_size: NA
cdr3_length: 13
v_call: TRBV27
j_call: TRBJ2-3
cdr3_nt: TGTGCCAGCAGTTTATCTAATTGGGATACGCAGTATTTT
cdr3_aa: CASSLSNWDTQYF

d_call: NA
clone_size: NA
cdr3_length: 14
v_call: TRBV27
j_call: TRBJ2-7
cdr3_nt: TGTGCCAGCAGTTCACTGACGCGGTTCTACGAGCAGTACTTC
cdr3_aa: CASSSLTRFYEQYF

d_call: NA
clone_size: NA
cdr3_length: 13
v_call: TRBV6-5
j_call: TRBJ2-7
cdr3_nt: TGTGCCAGCAGTTACCAGGACTCCTACGAGCAGTACTTC
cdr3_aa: CASSYQDSYEQYF

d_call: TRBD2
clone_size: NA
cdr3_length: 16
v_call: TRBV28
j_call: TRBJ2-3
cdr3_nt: TGTGCCAGCAGTTTTGGTAGCGGGAGGGCCTCAGATACGCAGTATTTT
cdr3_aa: CASSFGSGRASDTQYF

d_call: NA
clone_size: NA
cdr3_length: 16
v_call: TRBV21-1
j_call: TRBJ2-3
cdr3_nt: TGTGCCAGCAGCAGACATGTAGCTACAGTGCAAGATACGCAGTATTTT
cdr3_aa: CASSRHVATVQDTQYF

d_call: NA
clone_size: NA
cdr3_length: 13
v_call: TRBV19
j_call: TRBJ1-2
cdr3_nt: TGTGCCAGTATGACGGAGTTCGGCTATGGCTACACCTTC
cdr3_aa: CASMTEFGYGYTF

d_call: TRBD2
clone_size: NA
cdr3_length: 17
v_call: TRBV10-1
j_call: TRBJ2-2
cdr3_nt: TGCGCCAGCAGTGAGGGAGGACTAGCGGGTAACACCGGGGAGCTGTTTTTT
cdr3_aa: CASSEGGLAGNTGELFF

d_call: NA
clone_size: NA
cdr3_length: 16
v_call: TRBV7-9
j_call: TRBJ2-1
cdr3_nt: TGTGCCAGCAGCTTATTTTCCGGGCCTTACTACAATGAGCAGTTCTTC
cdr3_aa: CASSLFSGPYYNEQFF

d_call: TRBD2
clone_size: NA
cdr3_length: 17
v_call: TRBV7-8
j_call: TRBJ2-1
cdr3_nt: TGTGCCAGCAGCCCCGGACTAGCGGGAGGATATTTAAATGAGCAGTTCTTC
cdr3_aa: CASSPGLAGGYLNEQFF

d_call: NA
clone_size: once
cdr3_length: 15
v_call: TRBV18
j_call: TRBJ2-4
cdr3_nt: TGTGCCAGCTCAGACACTGGCTTATTCAAAAACATTCAGTACTTC
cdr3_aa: CASSDTGLFKNIQYF

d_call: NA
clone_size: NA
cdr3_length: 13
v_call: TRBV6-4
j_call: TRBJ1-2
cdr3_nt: TGTGCCAGCCGGACCGCAAATCGGGACGGGCAGACCTTC
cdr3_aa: CASRTANRDGQTF

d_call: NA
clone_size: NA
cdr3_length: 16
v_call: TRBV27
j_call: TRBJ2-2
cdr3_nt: TGTGCCAGCAGTTTAGGGACGGCTCCAAACACCGGGGAGCTGTTTTTT
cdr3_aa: CASSLGTAPNTGELFF

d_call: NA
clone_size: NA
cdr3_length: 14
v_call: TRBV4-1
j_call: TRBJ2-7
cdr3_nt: TGCGCCAGCAGCCATAGAGGTAGCGACTACGAGCAGTACTTC
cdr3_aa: CASSHRGSDYEQYF

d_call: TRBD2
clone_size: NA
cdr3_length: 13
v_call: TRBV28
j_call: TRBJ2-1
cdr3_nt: TGTGCCAGCAGTTTACGAGCGGGAGGGGAGCAGTTCTTC
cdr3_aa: CASSLRAGGEQFF

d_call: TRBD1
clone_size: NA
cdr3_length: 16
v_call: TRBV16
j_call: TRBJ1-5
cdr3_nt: TGTGCCAGCAGCCAGGGGGACAGCCTCTTCGAACAGCCCCAGCATTTT
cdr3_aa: CASSQGDSLFEQPQHF

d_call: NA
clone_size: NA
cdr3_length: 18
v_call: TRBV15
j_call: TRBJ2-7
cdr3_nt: TGTGCCACCAGCAGAGCTGGGGGCACCAGCGAGGGGCTCAACGAGCAGTACTTC
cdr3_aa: CATSRAGGTSEGLNEQYF